This T cell receptor (beta chain) is from a study of blood T cell repertoires in COVID-19. Study information: Both acute and convalescent COVID-19 samples were obtained from the United States, Italy and Spain. PBMCs, B-cell-depleted T cells, or T cells were the source of the cDNA or gDNA that made up the material.

Per the authors' pipeline: Counts of nucleated cells, estimated from reference gene primer amplification, were obtained. The data were produced by immunoSEQ multiplex PCR, yet TCRdb's version contains in-frame clones alone and is incomplete. From that table come the V and J calls and clone size; the DNA was used to work out D and trimming. The data contain about 63,000 clones, about 80% of them singletons. Germline CDR1 SGHTA, CDR2 FQGNSA. The trim removed 2 bases at V and 10 bases at J, leaving 10 bases unmatched. This CDR3 spans 15 amino acids. Sequences were obtained from peripheral blood. The V call is TRBV7-2, the J call TRBJ2-1; 8 positions agree with TRBD2. This clonotype was sampled from an elderly woman with acute or convalescent COVID-19. CDR3 region: CASSLNGRGMGEQFF. In nucleotides, the CDR3 is TGTGCCAGCAGCTTAAACGGGAGGGGCATGGGCGAGCAGTTCTTC.